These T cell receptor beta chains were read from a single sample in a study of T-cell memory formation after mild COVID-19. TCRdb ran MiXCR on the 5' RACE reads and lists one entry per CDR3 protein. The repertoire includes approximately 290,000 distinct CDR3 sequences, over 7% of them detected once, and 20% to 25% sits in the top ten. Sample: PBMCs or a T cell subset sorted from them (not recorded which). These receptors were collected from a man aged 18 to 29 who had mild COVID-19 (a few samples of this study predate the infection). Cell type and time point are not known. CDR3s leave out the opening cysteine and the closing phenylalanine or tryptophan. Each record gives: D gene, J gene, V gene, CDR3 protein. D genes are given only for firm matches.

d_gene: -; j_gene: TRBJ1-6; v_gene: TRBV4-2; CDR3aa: ASSQDSGRTSTSPLH
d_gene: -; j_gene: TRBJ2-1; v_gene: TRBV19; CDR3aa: ASSKGERSYNEQF
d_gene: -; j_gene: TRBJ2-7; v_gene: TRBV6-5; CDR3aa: ASATSKGYEQY
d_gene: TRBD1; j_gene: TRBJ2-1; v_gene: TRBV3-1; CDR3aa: ASSRRQGLYNEQF
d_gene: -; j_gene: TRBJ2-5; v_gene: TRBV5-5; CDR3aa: ASSSLRGSETQY
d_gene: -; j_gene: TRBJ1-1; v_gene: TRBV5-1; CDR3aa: ASSLVPGNTEAF
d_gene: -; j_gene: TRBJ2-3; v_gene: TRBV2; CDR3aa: ASSEGRVGAPQY
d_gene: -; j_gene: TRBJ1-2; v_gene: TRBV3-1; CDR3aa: ASSQELNGLYGYT
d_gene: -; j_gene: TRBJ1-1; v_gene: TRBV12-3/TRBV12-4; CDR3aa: ASTPGSTEAF
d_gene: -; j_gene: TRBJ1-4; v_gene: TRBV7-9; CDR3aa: ASAKWEEREKLF
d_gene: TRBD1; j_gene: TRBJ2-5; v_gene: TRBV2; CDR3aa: ASSGTGTQY
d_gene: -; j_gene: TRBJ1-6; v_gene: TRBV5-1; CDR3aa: ASSLGRGEGNSPLH
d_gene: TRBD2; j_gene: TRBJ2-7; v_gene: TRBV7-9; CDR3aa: ASSPPLAGGAYEQY
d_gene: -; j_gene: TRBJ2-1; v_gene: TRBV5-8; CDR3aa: ASSSLGGGGYNEQF
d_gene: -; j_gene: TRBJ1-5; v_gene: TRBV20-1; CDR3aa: SGVSSGNQPQH
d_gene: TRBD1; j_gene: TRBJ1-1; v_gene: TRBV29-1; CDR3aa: SVARGQGTEAF
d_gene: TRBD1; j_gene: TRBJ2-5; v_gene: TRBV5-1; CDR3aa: ASSPLTGGIAETQY
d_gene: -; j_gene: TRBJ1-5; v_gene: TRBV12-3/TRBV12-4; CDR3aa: ASSPFASQPQH
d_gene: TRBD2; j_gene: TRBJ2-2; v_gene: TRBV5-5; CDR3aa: ASSLPAGVNTGELF
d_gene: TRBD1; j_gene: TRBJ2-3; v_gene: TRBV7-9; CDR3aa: ASSWGTGRTDTQY
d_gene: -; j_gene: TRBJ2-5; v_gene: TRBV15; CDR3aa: ATSRGGFETQY
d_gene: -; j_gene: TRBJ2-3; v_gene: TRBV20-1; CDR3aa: SAELFRVSTDTQY
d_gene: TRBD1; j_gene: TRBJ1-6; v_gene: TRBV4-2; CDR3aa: ASSQDPGQGNSPLH
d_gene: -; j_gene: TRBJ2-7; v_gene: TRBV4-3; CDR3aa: ASSPPGSYEQY
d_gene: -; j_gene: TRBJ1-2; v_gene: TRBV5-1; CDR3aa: ASSLGEDGYT
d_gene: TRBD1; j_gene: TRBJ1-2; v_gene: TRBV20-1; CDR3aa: SVGGTGGAGGYGYT
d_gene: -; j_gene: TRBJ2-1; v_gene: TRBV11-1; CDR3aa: ASSSDLDEQF
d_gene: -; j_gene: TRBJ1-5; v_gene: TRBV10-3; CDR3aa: AISEGLDNQPQH
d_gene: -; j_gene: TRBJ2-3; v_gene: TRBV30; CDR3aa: AWSVAGSTDTQY
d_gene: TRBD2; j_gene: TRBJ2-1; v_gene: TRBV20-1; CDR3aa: SARDLQRGAPGEQF
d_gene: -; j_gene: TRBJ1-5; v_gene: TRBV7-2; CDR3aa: ASSQDRSPQPQH
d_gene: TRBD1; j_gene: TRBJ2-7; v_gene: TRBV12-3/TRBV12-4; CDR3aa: ASSPSLGRGLYEQY
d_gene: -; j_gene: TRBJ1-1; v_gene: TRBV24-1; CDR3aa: ATSGSGGGNTEAF
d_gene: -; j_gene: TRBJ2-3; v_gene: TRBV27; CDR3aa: ASSFRAKTDTQY
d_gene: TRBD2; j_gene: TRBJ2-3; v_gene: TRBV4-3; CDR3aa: ASSQDPISRAREGTDTQY
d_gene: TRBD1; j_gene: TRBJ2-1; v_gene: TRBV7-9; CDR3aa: ASSLVRRQGASYNEQF
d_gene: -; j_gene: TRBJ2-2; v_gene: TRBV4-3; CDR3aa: ASSQDPGSGELF
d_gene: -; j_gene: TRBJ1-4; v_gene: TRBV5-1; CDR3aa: ASSLAGQGAGEKLF
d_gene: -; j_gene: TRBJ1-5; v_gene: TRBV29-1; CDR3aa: SVMGENQPQH
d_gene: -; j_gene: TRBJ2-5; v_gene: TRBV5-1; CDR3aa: ASSLGSGPYQETQY
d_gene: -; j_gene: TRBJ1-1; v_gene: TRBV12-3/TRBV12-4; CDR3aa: ASSLAGVNTEAF
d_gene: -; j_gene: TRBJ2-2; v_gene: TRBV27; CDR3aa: ASSFPTASGELF
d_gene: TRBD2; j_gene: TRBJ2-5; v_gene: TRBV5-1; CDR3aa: ASSLEGLAEETQY
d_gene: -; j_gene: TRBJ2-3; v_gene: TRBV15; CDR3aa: ATSPERRRYTDTQY
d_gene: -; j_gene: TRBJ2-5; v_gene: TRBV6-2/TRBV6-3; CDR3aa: ASSRDRRVETQY